The 10 T cell receptor beta chains below all came from one sample that was sequenced in a study of cytomegalovirus exposure and HLA in healthy donors. The PCR was carried out with 60 Vbeta primers and 13 Jbeta primers. Repertoires were generated with immunoSEQ multiplex PCR, while TCRdb's copy carries only in-frame clones and drops some. The table has roughly 100,000 clones, around 74% seen once. The source material was PBMCs. These TCRs come from a man in his forties in good health and CMV-seropositive.

The chain has TRBV7-9 and TRBJ2-3; D gene ambiguous. In germline, CDR1 is SEHNR, CDR2 FQNEAQ (reference sequence). The germline V and J ends were trimmed by 3 bases and 5 bases, with 9 bases remaining between them. The CDR3 is made up of 13 amino acids. Here the CDR3 DNA reads TGTGCCAGCAGCTTTCAGTTTCGAGATACGCAGTATTTT. Translation: CASSFQFRDTQYF. The full variable domain, rest sourced from reference TRBV7-9 and TRBJ2-3, is DTGVSQNPRHKITKRGQNVTFRCDPISEHNRLYWYRQTLGQGPEFLTYFQNEAQLEKSRLLSDRFSAERPKGSFSTLEIQRTEQGDSAMYLCASSFQFRDTQYFGPGTRLTVL.

The J gene is TRBJ1-1, the V gene TRBV6-5; possibly TRBD1 for D (5 bases). Germline V gene lookup returns CDR1 MNHEY and CDR2 SVGAGI. The CDR3 has 16 amino acids. With 2 bases removed from V and 1 base from J, the gap between germline ends came to 14 bases. In DNA form, the CDR3 reads TGTGCCAGCAGTTACCCCGCAGGGTCAGGGAACACTGAAGCTTTCTTT. Amino acids: CASSYPAGSGNTEAFF.

This clone was recorded only once. This chain joins TRBV5-4 and TRBJ2-2; 9 bases line up with TRBD2. The trim removed 4 bases at V and 3 bases at J, leaving 4 bases unmatched. There are 15 residues in the CDR3. Per the germline V gene, CDR1 is SGHNT and CDR2 is YYREEE (reference sequence). The CDR3 coding sequence is TGTGCCAGCAGCCGTAGCGGGAGTGACACCGGGGAGCTGTTTTTT. It codes for CASSRSGSDTGELFF.

The chain is built from TRBV9 and TRBJ2-2; TRBD1 agrees at 9 bases. In germline, CDR1 is SGDLS, CDR2 YYNGEE. Trimming took 3 bases from V and 4 from J; bases not matched to a gene: 10. CDR3 length: 17 residues. The CDR3 coding sequence is TGTGCCAGCAGCGACTCACCGGGACAGGGTAGCACCGGGGAGCTGTTTTTT. The encoded protein is CASSDSPGQGSTGELFF.

This clone was seen more than once but under ten times. The rearrangement links TRBV21-1 to TRBJ1-4; the table's D gene call, TRBD1, was not cross checked with the DNA. TRBV21-1 is termed a pseudogene. The CDR3 length is 19 residues. This CDR3 is CASSKAPGQGISTNEKLFF. The DNA of the CDR3 is TGTGCCAGCAGCAAAGCCCCCGGACAGGGGATCTCAACTAATGAAAAACTGTTTTTT.

Of note for this clone: The junction does not match germline at one end; this may be a read error. This specimen includes other DNA sequences encoding the same CDR3. The chain employs TRBV9 and TRBJ1-6; D might be TRBD1 (5 bases). The CDR3 totals 15 residues. Per the germline V gene, CDR1 is SGDLS and CDR2 is YYNGEE. The CDR3 bases are TGCGCCAGCAGCGTGGCAGGACAATATAATTCACCCCTCCACTTT. This translates into CASSVAGQYNSPLHF.

CDR3 DNA: TGTGCCAGCCACAACCGGGACAGGGGGCATGAGCAGTACTTC. Its protein product is CASHNRDRGHEQYF. V is TRBV6-6 and J is TRBJ2-7; the match to TRBD1 covers 12 bases. This CDR3 has 14 amino acids. V lost 8 bases and J lost 7; bases outside the gene matches: 9. Germline values: CDR1 MNHNY, CDR2 SVGAGI (reference sequence).

The chain joins TRBV5-4 to TRBJ1-6; possibly TRBD1 for D (6 bases). Trimming took off 2 bases at V and 8 bases at J, with 11 bases between the two ends. CDR1 is SGHNT, CDR2 YYREEE, per germline (reference sequence). The CDR3 spans 14 residues. CDR3 sequence: CASSLQGIDSPLHF. Written as DNA, the CDR3 is TGTGCCAGCAGCTTACAGGGTATTGATTCACCCCTCCACTTT.

The chain has TRBV6-5 and TRBJ1-5; D perhaps matches TRBD1 (6 bases). Germline V CDR1 and CDR2: MNHEY, SVGAGI. V was pared by 2 bases and J by 7 bases, with 12 bases between. The CDR3 is 14 residues long. CDR3 nucleotide sequence: TGTGCCAGCAGTTACAGGGCGGGGGCACAGCCCCAGCATTTT. Amino acid sequence: CASSYRAGAQPQHF.

In its sample, this clone was seen once. The rearrangement uses TRBV5-6 and TRBJ2-7; 10 positions match TRBD1. The CDR3 is 14 amino acids. Trimming took 4 bases from V and 4 from J; bases not matched to a gene: 5. The germline V gene has CDR1 SGHDT and CDR2 YYEEEE. CDR3 sequence (DNA): TGTGCCAGCAGCGCGGGACAGGGGATATACGAGCAGTACTTC. It yields the protein CASSAGQGIYEQYF.